A selection of T cell receptor beta chains follows, all from one sample in a study of shared clonotypes between healthy human individuals. The protocol was immunoSEQ multiplex PCR, while the TCRdb copy is restricted to in-frame clones and leaves out a portion. In the table there are under 2,000,000 clones, roughly 95% of which are singletons. The sample comprised naive CD8+ T cells sorted from blood. These TCRs come from a man aged 18 to 29 in good health. Both conserved end residues are part of each CDR3. A D gene is named only where the DNA matches it firmly. The listing skips clone size in some rows; elsewhere it reads once, few, many or a size class.

J gene: TRBJ2-7
clone size: .
V gene: TRBV2
D gene: .
CDR3 protein: CASSEDTEQYF
CDR3 DNA: TGTGCCAGCAGTGAGGATACCGAGCAGTACTTC

J gene: TRBJ2-3
clone size: .
V gene: TRBV27
D gene: .
CDR3 protein: CASRHFTDTQYF
CDR3 DNA: TGTGCCAGCAGACACTTCACAGATACGCAGTATTTT

J gene: TRBJ1-1
clone size: .
V gene: TRBV4-1
D gene: .
CDR3 protein: CASSQDTAARLSREAFF
CDR3 DNA: TGCGCCAGCAGCCAAGATACAGCTGCCCGACTATCCCGGGAAGCTTTCTTT

J gene: TRBJ1-4
clone size: few
V gene: TRBV7-9
D gene: .
CDR3 protein: CASSRLGRDEKLFF
CDR3 DNA: TGTGCCAGCAGCCGCCTCGGACGCGATGAAAAACTGTTTTTT

J gene: TRBJ2-5
clone size: .
V gene: TRBV9
D gene: .
CDR3 protein: CASSVRAEETQYF
CDR3 DNA: TGTGCCAGCAGCGTACGTGCTGAAGAGACCCAGTACTTC

J gene: TRBJ2-2
clone size: .
V gene: TRBV7-6
D gene: .
CDR3 protein: CASSPNYGELFF
CDR3 DNA: TGTGCCAGCTCCCCTAATTACGGGGAGCTGTTTTTT

J gene: TRBJ2-1
clone size: .
V gene: TRBV9
D gene: .
CDR3 protein: CASSGTVYNEQFF
CDR3 DNA: TGTGCCAGCAGCGGGACTGTTTACAATGAGCAGTTCTTC

J gene: TRBJ2-1
clone size: .
V gene: TRBV7-8
D gene: TRBD2
CDR3 protein: CASSLGLAGSGVGYNEQFF
CDR3 DNA: TGTGCCAGCAGTTTAGGACTAGCGGGAAGTGGGGTGGGCTACAATGAGCAGTTCTTC

J gene: TRBJ2-1
clone size: .
V gene: TRBV28
D gene: .
CDR3 protein: CASGTAHEQFF
CDR3 DNA: TGTGCCAGCGGGACCGCGCATGAGCAGTTCTTC

J gene: TRBJ2-7
clone size: .
V gene: TRBV5-4
D gene: TRBD1
CDR3 protein: CASWDRSSYEQYF
CDR3 DNA: TGTGCCAGCTGGGACAGGAGCTCCTACGAGCAGTACTTC

J gene: TRBJ1-3
clone size: .
V gene: TRBV28
D gene: .
CDR3 protein: CASSLGTYHPIYF
CDR3 DNA: TGTGCCAGCAGTTTGGGGACTTATCATCCCATATATTTT

J gene: TRBJ1-3
clone size: .
V gene: TRBV5-4
D gene: .
CDR3 protein: CASSSVEGPGNTIYF
CDR3 DNA: TGTGCCAGCAGCTCAGTCGAGGGCCCCGGAAACACCATATATTTT

J gene: TRBJ2-3
clone size: .
V gene: TRBV5-1
D gene: .
CDR3 protein: CASSLGADTQYF
CDR3 DNA: TGCGCCAGCAGCTTGGGGGCGGATACGCAGTATTTT

J gene: TRBJ2-2
clone size: .
V gene: TRBV30
D gene: .
CDR3 protein: CAWKGRLLRELFF
CDR3 DNA: TGTGCCTGGAAGGGGCGGCTTCTCCGGGAGCTGTTTTTT

J gene: TRBJ2-2
clone size: .
V gene: TRBV4-3
D gene: .
CDR3 protein: CASSQDMGNAGELFF
CDR3 DNA: TGCGCCAGCAGCCAAGATATGGGGAATGCCGGGGAGCTGTTTTTT

J gene: TRBJ1-4
clone size: .
V gene: TRBV29-1
D gene: .
CDR3 protein: CSVVGGNNEKLFF
CDR3 DNA: TGCAGCGTTGTAGGGGGGAATAATGAAAAACTGTTTTTT

J gene: TRBJ2-6
clone size: .
V gene: TRBV27
D gene: TRBD1
CDR3 protein: CASSLSAGGLSGANVLTF
CDR3 DNA: TGTGCCAGCAGTTTATCGGCAGGGGGCCTTTCTGGGGCCAACGTCCTGACTTTC

J gene: TRBJ2-1
clone size: once
V gene: TRBV28
D gene: .
CDR3 protein: CASRGGASGYNEQFF
CDR3 DNA: TGTGCCAGCAGGGGGGGCGCTAGCGGATACAATGAGCAGTTCTTC

J gene: TRBJ1-1
clone size: .
V gene: TRBV28
D gene: .
CDR3 protein: CAIQVMNTEAFF
CDR3 DNA: TGTGCCATACAGGTTATGAACACTGAAGCTTTCTTT

J gene: TRBJ2-5
clone size: .
V gene: TRBV5-4
D gene: .
CDR3 protein: CASSLGQETQYF
CDR3 DNA: TGTGCCAGCAGCTTGGGTCAAGAGACCCAGTACTTC

J gene: TRBJ1-3
clone size: once
V gene: TRBV6-6
D gene: .
CDR3 protein: CASSQTLPPGNTIYF
CDR3 DNA: TGTGCCAGCAGTCAAACCCTGCCTCCTGGAAACACCATATATTTT

J gene: TRBJ2-5
clone size: .
V gene: TRBV4-1
D gene: .
CDR3 protein: CASSPGLGGGPQETQYF
CDR3 DNA: TGCGCCAGCAGTCCCGGGTTAGGGGGAGGCCCACAAGAGACCCAGTACTTC

J gene: TRBJ1-5
clone size: .
V gene: TRBV4-1
D gene: TRBD1
CDR3 protein: CASSPRQGIEPQHF
CDR3 DNA: TGCGCCAGCAGCCCCCGACAGGGAATCGAGCCCCAGCATTTT

J gene: TRBJ2-3
clone size: .
V gene: TRBV5-4
D gene: TRBD1
CDR3 protein: CASSFDRAVLADTQYF
CDR3 DNA: TGTGCCAGCAGCTTCGACAGGGCCGTTCTCGCAGATACGCAGTATTTT

J gene: TRBJ1-6
clone size: .
V gene: TRBV10-3
D gene: .
CDR3 protein: CAISELIDYNSPLHF
CDR3 DNA: TGTGCCATCAGTGAGCTAATAGACTATAATTCACCCCTCCACTTT

J gene: TRBJ1-2
clone size: .
V gene: TRBV7-9
D gene: .
CDR3 protein: CASSPGHGIGYTF
CDR3 DNA: TGTGCCAGCAGCCCCGGACACGGGATTGGCTACACCTTC

J gene: TRBJ2-1
clone size: .
V gene: TRBV25-1
D gene: TRBD2
CDR3 protein: CASGLAVRGEQFF
CDR3 DNA: TGTGCCAGCGGTCTAGCGGTACGTGGGGAGCAGTTCTTC

J gene: TRBJ2-7
clone size: .
V gene: TRBV28
D gene: .
CDR3 protein: CAATPSSYEQYF
CDR3 DNA: TGTGCCGCCACACCGAGCTCCTACGAGCAGTACTTC

J gene: TRBJ2-1
clone size: .
V gene: TRBV5-1
D gene: .
CDR3 protein: CASSLASGASGEQFF
CDR3 DNA: TGCGCCAGCAGCTTGGCGTCGGGAGCTTCGGGCGAGCAGTTCTTC

J gene: TRBJ1-5
clone size: .
V gene: TRBV5-8
D gene: .
CDR3 protein: CASSLVQANQPQHF
CDR3 DNA: TGTGCCAGCAGCTTGGTACAGGCTAATCAGCCCCAGCATTTT

J gene: TRBJ2-3
clone size: .
V gene: TRBV7-8
D gene: .
CDR3 protein: CASSFGDTQYF
CDR3 DNA: TGTGCCAGCAGCTTCGGGGATACGCAGTATTTT